This T cell receptor (beta chain) comes out of a study of cytomegalovirus exposure and HLA in healthy donors. The PCR employed 60 Vbeta primers together with 13 Jbeta primers. Method: immunoSEQ multiplex PCR; TCRdb's copy keeps in-frame clones and lacks some. The sample holds a few hundred thousand clones, around 77% seen once. V lost 7 bases and J lost 1, with 13 bases in between. Germline CDR1 SGDLS, CDR2 YYNGEE. The CDR3 length is 14 residues. The receptor comes from a woman under 40 in good health and CMV-seronegative. The genes are TRBV9 and TRBJ2-3, with D perhaps matching TRBD1 (6 bases). The sequenced sample was PBMCs. This chain's CDR3 is CASSNYRGTDTQYF. The CDR3 DNA is TGTGCCAGCTCCAATTACAGGGGCACAGATACGCAGTATTTT.